A selection of T cell receptor beta chains follows, all from one sample in a study of human T cells and chemical hapten exposure. TCRdb reanalysed the 5' RACE reads using MiXCR and keeps one entry per CDR3 protein. The table lists some 150,000 distinct CDR3 sequences, 3.5% to 5% of them singletons. The receptors derive from a female donor in good health. CDR3s include the opening cysteine and the closing phenylalanine or tryptophan. A D gene is named only where the DNA matches it firmly. Rows may omit the clone size; those that give it use once, few, many or a size class.

TRBJ2-2 many NA TRBV5-1 TGCGCCAGCAGCTCCCGCGGGGTGGCGAACACCGGGGAGCTGTTTTTT CASSSRGVANTGELFF
TRBJ2-1 many TRBD2 TRBV7-9 TGTGCCAGCAGCTTGCGGGGGGCCTCCTACAATGAGCAGTTCTTC CASSLRGASYNEQFF
TRBJ1-5 many NA TRBV7-8 TGTGCCAGCAGCTTACGGACTATCTCAGGGCAGCCCCAGCATTTT CASSLRTISGQPQHF
TRBJ2-2 many NA TRBV7-2 TGTGCCAAGCAGGGTACCGCGAACACCGGGGAGCTGTTTTTT CAKQGTANTGELFF
TRBJ1-2 many NA TRBV24-1 TGTGCCACCAGTGACACGAATAACTATGGCTACACCTTC CATSDTNNYGYTF
TRBJ2-3 many TRBD1 TRBV27 TGTGCCACAAAGGGGCCGGCACAGGGGGCCGCAGATACGCAGTATTTT CATKGPAQGAADTQYF
TRBJ2-7 many TRBD1 TRBV6-4 TGTGCCAGCAATCTGGGGGACAGACTCTACGAGCAGTACTTC CASNLGDRLYEQYF
TRBJ1-1 many TRBD1 TRBV4-1 TGCGCCAGCAGCCACGGACAGGGTAGCCCTGAAGCTTTCTTT CASSHGQGSPEAFF
TRBJ1-2 many NA TRBV7-8 TGTGCCAGCAGCTTAGAGTGGGCAGCTATGAGTGGCTACACCTTC CASSLEWAAMSGYTF
TRBJ2-7 many NA TRBV5-1 TGCGCCAGCAGCTTGCTACAGGGCCAACTGTACGAGCAGTACTTC CASSLLQGQLYEQYF
TRBJ1-5 few TRBD1 TRBV27 TGTGCCAGCAGTCCCAGGACAGGTTATAGCAATCAGCCCCAGCATTTT CASSPRTGYSNQPQHF
TRBJ1-5 many NA TRBV29-1 TGCAGCGTTGTAGTAGGGACCAATCAGCCCCAGCATTTT CSVVVGTNQPQHF
TRBJ2-1 many NA TRBV5-5 TGTGCCAGCAGCCTCCGTTTTGGACGCACGAGACTATCCTACAATGAGCAGTTCTTC CASSLRFGRTRLSYNEQFF
TRBJ2-6 many TRBD1 TRBV11-1 TGTGCCAGCAGCAGCTGGACAGGGGGCGTCTCTGGGGCCAACGTCCTGACTTTC CASSSWTGGVSGANVLTF
TRBJ2-3 many NA TRBV20-1 TGCAGTGCCCGTATCGGGGCGGGAGATACGCAGTATTTT CSARIGAGDTQYF
TRBJ2-3 many NA TRBV19 TGTGCCAGTAGTCCCCGACAGAGCCTAGGGGGTACGCAGTATTTT CASSPRQSLGGTQYF
TRBJ1-2 NA TRBD1 TRBV29-1 TGCAGCGGTGAACAGGGGTTTGGCTACACCTTC CSGEQGFGYTF
TRBJ1-5 many NA TRBV29-1 TGCAGCGCACGCGGGGCCAATAGCAATCAGCCCCAGCATTTT CSARGANSNQPQHF
TRBJ2-1 NA NA TRBV6-1 TGTGCCAGCACGATAGTCAATGAGCAGTTCTTC CASTIVNEQFF
TRBJ2-3 many NA TRBV30 TGTGAGAGGGGACTGGGCCCAGATACGCAGTATTTT CERGLGPDTQYF
TRBJ1-1 NA TRBD1 TRBV10-3 TGTGCCACTACAGGGGGCACTGGCGAAGCTTTCTTT CATTGGTGEAFF
TRBJ2-6 many NA TRBV27 TGTGCCAGCAGTTCCCGGGCCAACGTCCTGACTTTC CASSSRANVLTF
TRBJ1-3 many TRBD1 TRBV3-1 TGTGCCAGCAGCCAAGACGGGACAGGCGGAAACACCATATATTTT CASSQDGTGGNTIYF
TRBJ2-1 many NA TRBV16 TGTGCCAGCAGCCAGGCCGGCAATGAGCAGTTCTTC CASSQAGNEQFF
TRBJ1-4 few NA TRBV3-1 TGTGCCAGCAGCCTCCGAACACCCAGGGGAGTTGAAAAACTGTTTTTT CASSLRTPRGVEKLFF